This T cell receptor (beta chain) was recovered during a study of blood T cell repertoires in COVID-19. Study as a whole: Acute and convalescent COVID-19 specimens originated in the United States, Italy and Spain. T cells, B-cell-depleted T cells, or PBMCs supplied cDNA or gDNA.

Methods used by the authors: Using reference gene primer amplification, nucleated cell counts were estimated. The assay was immunoSEQ multiplex PCR, and TCRdb's table has in-frame clones only and misses some. V, J and clone size reflect that table, while D and trimming were determined from the DNA. The data contain approximately 400,000 clones, more than 75% of them seen just once; the ten biggest clones take up 0.85% to 1.2%. This CDR3 contains 15 residues. The ends were cut back, 6 bases at V and 2 bases at J, with 17 bases in the middle. The germline gives CDR1 MNHEY, CDR2 SMNVEV (reference sequence). This clone was recorded only once.

The sequence came from a human donor with acute or convalescent COVID-19. The donor label of this sample is uncertain. This chain joins TRBV27 and TRBJ2-7, with a tentative D call TRBD2 (5 bases). The material sequenced was peripheral blood. In DNA, the CDR3 is TGTGCCAGCAGCCTTGGGAGTGGGCTAGCCTACGAGCAGTACTTC. The encoded protein is CASSLGSGLAYEQYF.